This T cell receptor beta chain comes out of a study of vaccination effects on CD4 cells after COVID-19. This CDR3 spans 11 amino acids. Germline V lookup: CDR1 MNHEY, CDR2 SVGAGI. V was trimmed by 4 bases and J by 6 bases, leaving 6 bases between them. The sample holds one count of this clone. Its specificity is unknown. Peptide-pool stimulation followed by sequencing identified expanded antigen-specific CD4+ clonotypes in the ViraFEST assay. CD4+ T cell isolation took place after 10 days of culture. Vaccine recipients had no previous SARS-CoV-2 infection; their nucleocapsid antibodies were negative. Clones were sequenced by immunoSEQ multiplex PCR, and TCRdb holds only the in-frame ones, with some missing. Among fewer than 70,000 clones listed, approximately 80% were seen once.

Here the sequenced sample was CD4+ T cells from PBMCs cultured with SARS-CoV-2 spike peptides, taken before COVID-19 vaccination. This sequence was found in a human donor who received a COVID-19 vaccine. The chain combines TRBV6-5 with TRBJ1-1, with a possible D match to TRBD1 (5 bases). DNA for the CDR3: TGTGCCAGCAGTTCGACAGCTGAAGCTTTCTTT. Protein: CASSSTAEAFF.